These 14 T cell receptor beta chains originate from one sample sequenced in a study of T-cell memory formation after mild COVID-19. TCRdb used MiXCR to reprocess the 5' RACE reads, holding one entry per CDR3 protein. Among 450,000 to 650,000 distinct CDR3 sequences, about 20% were seen once, and the ten largest hold around 9.2%. The material sequenced was PBMCs or a T cell subset sorted from them (not recorded which). The source is an adult woman who had mild COVID-19 (a few samples of this study predate the infection). Cell type and time point are not known.

The rearrangement joins TRBV10-3 to TRBJ2-3, with 7 bases fitting TRBD2. CDR3 length: 17 residues. Germline values: CDR1 ENHRY, CDR2 SYGVKD. The V and J ends lost 2 bases and 2 bases, in that order; junction bases with no gene match: 10. As DNA, the CDR3 is TGTGCCATCAGTGAGCCCACCTCCGGGGGGTCCACAGATACGCAGTATTTT. Encoded protein: CAISEPTSGGSTDTQYF.

This chain links TRBV25-1 with TRBJ2-3; D unclear. V lost 8 bases, J lost 0 bases, and 12 bases lay in between. CDR3 length: 14 residues. From germline, CDR1 is MGHDK and CDR2 SYGVNS. CDR3 sequence: CASLPRDSTDTQYF. The CDR3 DNA reads TGTGCCAGCTTGCCCCGAGATAGCACAGATACGCAGTATTTT.

The genes are TRBV7-9 and TRBJ2-5, with no clear D. This CDR3 region has 14 residues. V lost 5 bases and J 0 bases, leaving 10 bases between the germline ends. Germline CDR1 and CDR2: SEHNR and FQNEAQ (reference sequence). Here the CDR3 reads CASSPTADQETQYF. In nucleotides, the CDR3 is TGTGCCAGCAGCCCGACGGCAGACCAAGAGACCCAGTACTTC.

This clonotype was seen more than once but under ten times. The J gene is TRBJ2-3, the V gene TRBV24-1, with D possibly being TRBD1 or TRBD2 (5 bases each). Trimming took off 7 bases at V and 0 bases at J, with 10 bases between the two ends. Germline V lookup: CDR1 KGHDR, CDR2 SFDVKD. CDR3 size: 14 residues. The CDR3 sequence: CATRGTTSTDTQYF. CDR3 coding DNA: TGTGCCACCAGGGGGACGACTAGCACAGATACGCAGTATTTT.

This chain links TRBV6-5 with TRBJ1-1, with D unresolved. This CDR3 is built from 14 residues. Germline V gene data show CDR1 as MNHEY and CDR2 as SVGAGI. Trimming stripped 0 bases from V and 4 bases from J, with 9 bases between. CDR3 loop: CASSYSSEVTEAFF. For the CDR3, the DNA is TGTGCCAGCAGTTACTCCAGCGAGGTCACTGAAGCTTTCTTT.

The chain recombines TRBV29-1 with TRBJ1-2; the D is unclear. The CDR3 extends over 13 amino acids. The V end lost 3 bases, the J end lost 4 bases, and 12 bases lay between the germline ends. CDR1 is SQVTM, CDR2 ANQGSEA, per germline. CDR3 amino acids: CSVEASGIYGYTF. The CDR3 nucleotides read TGCAGCGTTGAGGCAAGCGGGATCTATGGCTACACCTTC.

This clonotype was seen a few times. This chain connects TRBV12-3 or TRBV12-4 to TRBJ1-2; tentatively, D is TRBD1 (5 bases). V lost 3 bases and J lost 8, with 19 bases in between. The CDR3 contains 15 residues. The CDR3 region is CASSLAKQAARGYTF. Written as DNA, the CDR3 is TGTGCCAGCAGTTTGGCTAAACAGGCGGCGCGGGGCTACACCTTC.

The chain combines TRBV29-1 with TRBJ2-1, with no clear D. Germline V gives CDR1 SQVTM, CDR2 ANQGSEA. This CDR3 is 10 amino acids long. V was clipped by 3 bases and J by 14 bases, with 11 bases between them. The CDR3 nucleotides are TGCAGCGTTGAGCTGGGGAAAGAGTTCTTC. Protein: CSVELGKEFF.

The CDR3 DNA reads TGTGCCAGCAGCTCTGGCAGGGGCGACTACGAGCAGTACTTC. This sequence encodes CASSSGRGDYEQYF. The genes are TRBV5-6 and TRBJ2-7, with D possibly TRBD1 on 6 matching bases. The CDR3 runs 14 residues. V shed 3 bases and J shed 3 bases, with 13 bases lying between them. Per germline, CDR1 SGHDT and CDR2 YYEEEE.

The chain joins TRBV24-1 to TRBJ2-1; 9 positions agree with TRBD2. Germline lookup yields CDR1 KGHDR and CDR2 SFDVKD. The V and J ends lost 9 bases and 5 bases, in that order; junction bases with no gene match: 13. The CDR3 is 16 residues long. The CDR3 coding sequence is TGTGCCACCTCCTCGCGGCGGGAGGGCCGCCACAATGAGCAGTTCTTC. Protein sequence: CATSSRREGRHNEQFF.

This clonotype was detected many times. The chain uses TRBV20-1 and TRBJ1-2; the D is unclear. The CDR3 has 16 residues. V lost 0 bases and J 0 bases, leaving 14 bases between the germline ends. Germline CDR1 DFQATT, CDR2 SNEGSKA (reference sequence). In DNA form, the CDR3 reads TGCAGTGCTAGAGATGCGGTGACACCATCTAACTATGGCTACACCTTC. Amino acid sequence: CSARDAVTPSNYGYTF.

In this sample, this clonotype turned up many times. The genes are TRBV24-1 and TRBJ2-5; 10 nucleotides agree with TRBD2. V dropped 3 bases and J dropped 5; count of bases not matched to a gene: 11. This CDR3 region has 17 residues. CDR1 and CDR2 (germline): KGHDR, SFDVKD. The CDR3 sequence: CATSDRVAGGERETQYF. The CDR3 region has the DNA TGTGCCACCAGTGATAGAGTAGCGGGAGGAGAGCGGGAGACCCAGTACTTC.

The rearrangement links TRBV24-1 to TRBJ2-5; a weak D match, TRBD2 (7 bases). The CDR3 sequence is 14 residues long. CDR1 and CDR2 (germline): KGHDR, SFDVKD. Trimming took off 0 bases at V and 5 bases at J, with 9 bases between the two ends. In nucleotides, the CDR3 is TGTGCCACCAGTGATTTGGAGGGGGGGGAGACCCAGTACTTC. Amino acids: CATSDLEGGETQYF.

The chain employs TRBV4-1 and TRBJ1-3; TRBD1 is a possible D gene (6 bases). CDR1 MGHRA and CDR2 YSYEKL come from the germline V gene. The CDR3 is 15 amino acids. Trimming took 3 bases from V and 0 from J, leaving 9 bases between them. The chain's CDR3 is CASSQGASSGNTIYF. The CDR3 bases are TGCGCCAGCAGCCAGGGGGCCTCCTCTGGAAACACCATATATTTT.